One and the same sample provided the 25 T cell receptor beta chains below, sequenced in a study of blood T cell repertoires in COVID-19. Repertoires were generated with immunoSEQ multiplex PCR, while TCRdb's copy carries only in-frame clones and drops some. The repertoire includes 300,000 to 400,000 clones, around 91% of them detected once, and 0.9% to 1.1% sits in the top ten. Material for sequencing was PBMCs or T cells enriched from blood (not recorded which). The origin of the receptors is a man younger than 30 who had recovered from COVID-19.

The chain couples TRBV28 to TRBJ2-1; TRBD2 matches 8 bases. CDR1 is MDHEN and CDR2 is SYDVKM in the germline V gene. J was trimmed by 3 bases and V by 3 bases; bases with no gene match: 7. There are 16 residues in the CDR3. The CDR3 here is CASSFLAGRGYNEQFF. Here the CDR3 DNA reads TGTGCCAGCAGTTTCTTAGCGGGACGAGGCTACAATGAGCAGTTCTTC.

In this sample, this clone turned up once. The chain couples TRBV10-1 to TRBJ2-5; 12 nucleotides match TRBD2. The CDR3 totals 15 residues. V dropped 5 bases and J dropped 4; count of bases not matched to a gene: 5. Germline V gene sequence: CDR1 WNHNN, CDR2 SYGVQD (reference sequence). CDR3 nucleotides: TGCGCCAGCAGTCGGACTAGCGGGGATCGAGAGACCCAGTACTTC. This codes for CASSRTSGDRETQYF.

V is TRBV7-9 and J is TRBJ1-2, with 7 positions matching TRBD1. V trimming: 4 bases; J trimming: 4 bases; junction bases outside the gene matches: 12. The CDR3 has 16 residues. Germline CDR1 SEHNR, CDR2 FQNEAQ (reference sequence). The CDR3 DNA reads as TGTGCCAGCAGCTCCATAAACGACAGGGCGGTCTATGGCTACACCTTC. It codes for CASSSINDRAVYGYTF.

This clone was seen just once. The rearrangement joins TRBV3-1 (or the pseudogene TRBV3-2) to TRBJ2-2; TRBD1 might be the D (6 bases). Germline CDR1 reads LGHDT; CDR2 reads YNNKEL (reference sequence). The CDR3 spans 13 residues. V lost 5 bases, J lost 5 bases, and 9 bases lay in between. The CDR3 coding sequence is TGTGCCAGCAGCTTCACAGGGACCGGGGAGCTGTTTTTT. This codes for CASSFTGTGELFF.

This rearrangement joins TRBV28 to TRBJ1-6; maybe TRBD1 (6 bases). From germline, CDR1 is MDHEN and CDR2 SYDVKM. The V gene lost 4 bases and the J gene lost 9 bases, with 16 bases spanning the gap. The CDR3 extends over 15 amino acids. The CDR3 loop is CASSSPGQPSSPLHF. CDR3 coding DNA: TGTGCCAGCAGTTCCCCAGGACAGCCGAGTTCACCCCTCCACTTT.

The CDR3 coding sequence is TGTGCCATCAGTGGGAACAGCCAAGAGACCCAGTACTTC. It specifies CAISGNSQETQYF. The rearrangement joins TRBV10-3 to TRBJ2-5, with D uncertain. Between the trimmed V and J ends, which lost 4 bases and 1 base, there was a span of 7 bases. The CDR3 extends over 13 amino acids. Germline-derived CDR1 and CDR2 are ENHRY and SYGVKD.

The chain joins TRBV5-5 to TRBJ2-3; the match to TRBD1 covers 9 bases. CDR1 is SGHKS, CDR2 YYEKEE, per germline (reference sequence). This CDR3 contains 15 residues. V gave up 4 bases and J gave up 7 bases; unmatched junction bases: 10. The CDR3 DNA is TGTGCCAGCAGCCGTGTAGGCGACAGGGGGAATACGCAGTATTTT. The encoded protein is CASSRVGDRGNTQYF.

The chain links TRBV6-2 or TRBV6-3 to TRBJ2-7; 10 bases match TRBD2. V lost 4 bases and J lost 1; bases outside the gene matches: 7. The germline CDR1 and CDR2 sequences are MNHEY and SVGEGT. The CDR3 sequence is 16 residues long. The CDR3 DNA is TGTGCCAGCAGTTCCCCGACTAGCGGGCCGTCCTACGAGCAGTACTTC. This translates into CASSSPTSGPSYEQYF.

J is TRBJ2-7 and V is TRBV5-1; tentative D call: TRBD1 (5 bases). The length of the CDR3 is 13 residues. V was pared by 4 bases and J by 4 bases, with 12 bases between. Germline values: CDR1 SGHRS, CDR2 YFSETQ. CDR3 nucleotides: TGCGCCAGCAGCCCAGCAAGGGGTTACGAGCAGTACTTC. Protein sequence: CASSPARGYEQYF.

The chain recombines TRBV7-7 with TRBJ2-1; 10 bases are a match to TRBD2. The V gene's germline CDR1 is SSHAT and CDR2 FNYEAQ (reference sequence). The ends lost 5 bases at V and 5 bases at J; junction bases unmatched: 6. The CDR3 runs to 15 residues. The CDR3 sequence is CASSPRTSGDNEQFF. As DNA, the CDR3 is TGTGCCAGCAGCCCCCGGACTAGCGGTGACAATGAGCAGTTCTTC.

V usage is TRBV4-1 and J usage is TRBJ2-7, with TRBD1 matching over 8 bases. CDR1 and CDR2 (germline): MGHRA, YSYEKL. The CDR3 is 16 amino acids. Trimming cost V 3 bases and J 5 bases; bases outside gene matches: 12. This chain's CDR3 is CASSQGRTGKAHEQYF. The DNA of the CDR3 is TGCGCCAGCAGCCAGGGACGGACAGGGAAGGCCCACGAGCAGTACTTC.

The chain carries TRBV5-4 and TRBJ2-2; D perhaps matches TRBD1 (5 bases). The CDR3 runs 13 residues. Germline assignment: CDR1 SGHNT and CDR2 YYREEE (reference sequence). With 5 bases removed from V and 7 bases from J, the gap between germline ends came to 12 bases. The CDR3 region is CASRPPGFGELFF. For the CDR3, the DNA is TGTGCCAGCAGGCCTCCAGGGTTCGGGGAGCTGTTTTTT.

This chain links TRBV23-1 with TRBJ1-5; 10 positions match TRBD1. TRBV23-1 is flagged as an ORF with uncertain function. CDR3 length equals 14 residues. Trimming removed 8 bases from V and 5 bases from J; junction bases left unmatched: 6. The CDR3 region is CASRDRGCYQPQHF. CDR3 coding DNA: TGCGCCAGCCGGGACAGGGGTTGTTATCAGCCCCAGCATTTT.

The V gene is TRBV11-2, the J gene TRBJ2-7; D perhaps matches TRBD2 (5 bases). The V gene's germline CDR1 is SGHAT and CDR2 FQNNGV. The CDR3 sequence is 15 residues long. V lost 5 bases and J 0 bases, leaving 14 bases between the germline ends. Written as DNA, the CDR3 is TGTGCCAGCAGCAGGTGGGAGATAAGCTCCTACGAGCAGTACTTC. It encodes CASSRWEISSYEQYF.

In the case of this clone: The sample carries other DNA sequences with the same CDR3. This chain connects TRBV9 to TRBJ1-2, with TRBD1 identical over 7 bases. The length of the CDR3 is 15 residues. Trimming took 0 bases from V and 1 from J; bases not matched to a gene: 3. The germline CDR1 and CDR2 sequences are SGDLS and YYNGEE. This chain's CDR3 is CASSVAAGGNYGYTF. As DNA, the CDR3 is TGTGCCAGCAGCGTAGCGGCAGGGGGTAACTATGGCTACACCTTC. Based on the CDR3 plus reference TRBV9 and TRBJ1-2, the full variable domain is DSGVTQTPKHLITATGQRVTLRCSPRSGDLSVYWYQQSLDQGLQFLIQYYNGEERAKGNILERFSAQQFPDLHSELNLSSLELGDSALYFCASSVAAGGNYGYTFGSGTRLTVV.

The count of this clone is one. V usage is TRBV11-2 and J usage is TRBJ1-2, with D maybe TRBD1 (5 bases). Trimming stripped 5 bases from V and 6 bases from J, with 16 bases between. The CDR3 contains 14 residues. CDR1 and CDR2 from the germline V gene are SGHAT and FQNNGV. CDR3 region: CASSPRGELDGYTF. For the CDR3, the DNA is TGTGCCAGCAGCCCACGGGGGGAATTGGATGGCTACACCTTC.

V usage is TRBV18 and J usage is TRBJ1-6, with D perhaps TRBD1 (6 bases). The V and J ends lost 5 bases and 9 bases respectively, with 17 bases between them. The germline V gene has CDR1 KGHSH and CDR2 LQKENI. The CDR3 extends over 15 amino acids. This CDR3 reads CASSARQVKSSPLHF. CDR3 DNA: TGTGCCAGCTCAGCCCGACAGGTCAAGAGTTCACCCCTCCACTTT.

The chain carries TRBV7-2 and TRBJ1-4; D remains ambiguous. This CDR3 is built from 15 residues. Germline-derived CDR1 and CDR2 are SGHTA and FQGNSA. With 5 bases removed from V and 0 bases from J, the gap between germline ends came to 10 bases. This chain's CDR3 is CASSHQVATNEKLFF. The CDR3 nucleotides are TGTGCCAGCAGCCACCAAGTAGCAACTAATGAAAAACTGTTTTTT.

The genes are TRBV28 and TRBJ1-2, with a possible D match to TRBD1 (5 bases). With 6 bases removed from V and 3 bases from J, the gap between germline ends came to 11 bases. CDR3 size: 13 residues. Germline values: CDR1 MDHEN, CDR2 SYDVKM. CDR3 protein: CASRAGFYYGYTF. Here the CDR3 DNA reads TGTGCCAGCAGGGCAGGGTTCTACTATGGCTACACCTTC.

This chain connects TRBV5-1 to TRBJ2-7; 10 bases are a match to TRBD2. Germline lookup yields CDR1 SGHRS and CDR2 YFSETQ. The CDR3 consists of 18 residues. Unmatched junction bases numbered 20, after V lost 4 bases and J lost 7 bases. CDR3 DNA sequence: TGCGCCAGCAGCACGGTCTTGCCCGGGACTAGCGATCGGAGGGAGCAGTACTTC. Translated, it gives CASSTVLPGTSDRREQYF. The full variable domain, its missing parts supplied by reference TRBV5-1 and TRBJ2-7, is KAGVTQTPRYLIKTRGQQVTLSCSPISGHRSVSWYQQTPGQGLQFLFEYFSETQRNKGNFPGRFSGRQFSNSRSEMNVSTLELGDSALYLCASSTVLPGTSDRREQYFGPGTRLTVT.

This clone was found once. Its ends do not fully match the called genes, so a read error is possible. The rearrangement uses TRBV5-6 and TRBJ1-2, with 7 bases aligning to TRBD1. Germline CDR1 and CDR2: SGHDT and YYEEEE. The CDR3 consists of 14 residues. CDR3: CASSLEPGQMTDHF. The CDR3 DNA sequence: TGTGCCAGCAGCTTGGAACCGGGACAGATGACGGACCATTTC. Using reference TRBV5-6 and TRBJ1-2 for the parts outside the CDR3, the full variable domain is DAGVTQSPTHLIKTRGQQVTLRCSPKSGHDTVSWYQQALGQGPQFIFQYYEEEERQRGNFPDRFSGHQFPNYSSELNVNALLLGDSALYLCASSLEPGQMTDHFGSGTRLTVV.

Here the CDR3 reads CASIRGVGQGVGGYTF. In DNA, the CDR3 is TGTGCCAGCATCCGGGGTGTGGGACAGGGCGTTGGTGGCTACACCTTC. The rearrangement uses TRBV27 and TRBJ1-2, with 9 bases identical to TRBD1. Looked up from germline, CDR1 is MNHEY and CDR2 is SMNVEV (reference sequence). The CDR3 has 16 amino acids. J was trimmed by 7 bases and V by 7 bases; bases with no gene match: 16.

The gene calls are TRBV5-4 and TRBJ1-3; possibly TRBD1 for D (5 bases). V was cut by 2 bases and J by 0 bases, with 9 bases left in between. This CDR3 has 15 amino acids. Germline V gives CDR1 SGHNT, CDR2 YYREEE (reference sequence). CDR3 bases: TGTGCCAGCAGCTTAACTGGGGCCTCTGGAAACACCATATATTTT. It yields the protein CASSLTGASGNTIYF.

The rearrangement uses TRBV24-1 and TRBJ2-3; TRBD1 might be the D (5 bases). The germline V gene encodes CDR1 KGHDR and CDR2 SFDVKD. The CDR3 sequence is 16 residues long. V dropped 1 base and J dropped 6 bases, with 16 bases sitting between them. The CDR3 DNA reads as TGTGCCACCAGTGATTTCCGGCCAGGGTTATTGGATACGCAGTATTTT. Translating it yields CATSDFRPGLLDTQYF.

This chain links TRBV6-1 with TRBJ1-2, with 8 bases lining up with TRBD1. The length of the CDR3 is 16 residues. Per the germline V gene, CDR1 is MNHNS and CDR2 is SASEGT. Unmatched junction bases numbered 11, after V lost 4 bases and J lost 4 bases. The DNA of the CDR3 is TGTGCCAGCAGTGCCCCCCCGGGACAGGACCTCTATGGCTACACCTTC. Protein product: CASSAPPGQDLYGYTF.